Here is one T cell receptor (beta chain) with its context. Which antigen it targets is not known. The record has no base qualities; no much larger clone is one base away. The CDR3 starts with the cysteine, ends with the phenylalanine, and has 14 residues. The sequence is cut down to CDR3 DNA, 42 bases in frame from base 1. The germline V and J ends show losses of 4 bases and 14 bases respectively, and no gene match explains 7 bases of the junction. CDR1 and CDR2, per the germline V gene, are LGHNA and YSLEER. TCRbeta CDR3 regions were amplified from genomic DNA using the immunoSEQ Assay, a bias-controlled multiplex PCR. Under the source paper's analysis protocol: Within the assay, amplification of reference gene primers was used to estimate how many nucleated cells each sample contained. To quantify the absolute abundance of each unique TCRbeta CDR3 rearrangement, sequence reads were collapsed and filtered. For each sample, productive Simpson clonality was calculated as the square root of Simpson's diversity index over productive rearrangements. The clones in this table, taken by TCRdb from immuneACCESS, are in-frame only. Not every clone is retained; where verified, under half of the shortfall comes from an unresolved V gene, and the cause of the rest is unknown. The DNA was the basis for D and trimming; V, J and clone size are from that table. The sample has around 110,000 clones on record, roughly 86% of them singletons. The ten largest clones capture around 4.5% of the sample.

The sample originates from a study of blood T cell repertoires in COVID-19 (dated by TCRdb to between 2020 and 2021). Background for the entire study: Collaborator samples came from the United States, Italy and Spain and covered acute and convalescent phases of COVID-19. The repertoires were released in a freely available public database meant as a resource for research on the immune response to SARS-CoV-2. A de-identified subject ID, COVID-19 status, age in years and sex were almost always included in the sample metadata. Where available, HLA class I and class II types were obtained from metadata supplied by the sample provider rather than from assay-based typing. Deeply sampled blood TCRbeta repertoires from subjects exposed to, actively infected with, or recovered from COVID-19 were included in the dataset. The material from the prospective study consisted of cDNA or gDNA derived from T cells, B-cell-depleted T cells, or PBMCs. The samples were drawn from the first 160 participants of the ongoing ImmuneRACE study and from about 1,200 subjects provided by 6 global collaborators.

Points the paper makes about the study in general: The quantity of clinical and demographic metadata differed by source and by participant and was supplied without curation.

The collaborating institutions used their own protocols to collect whole blood in K2EDTA tubes. For TCRbeta analysis, collaborators shipped samples as frozen whole blood, isolated PBMCs, or DNA extracted from either of those sample types. Sequencing input: peripheral blood. Rearrangement joined TRBV4-3 to TRBJ2-1, with TRBD2 identical over 14 junction bases. The sequence was collected from a middle-aged man with acute or convalescent COVID-19. The base sequence is TGCGCCAGCAGCCCAGGGACTAGCGGGGGAGAGGAGTTCTTC. Its amino acids are CASSPGTSGGEEFF.